Each of the 20 T cell receptor beta chains below was sequenced from the same sample in a study of blood T cell repertoires in COVID-19. The protocol was immunoSEQ multiplex PCR, while the TCRdb copy is restricted to in-frame clones and leaves out a portion. The table shows about 78,000 clones, with 80% to 85% occurring only once. The source material was peripheral blood. Every receptor here comes from a man in his fifties with acute or convalescent COVID-19.

This clone occurred once. The V call is TRBV7-2, the J call TRBJ2-1; 12 bases match TRBD2. CDR1 is SGHTA, CDR2 FQGNSA, per germline. The CDR3 runs 16 residues. V lost 5 bases and J lost 6; bases outside the gene matches: 8. Here the CDR3 reads CASSPRRTSGANEQFF. The CDR3 bases are TGTGCCAGCAGCCCTAGACGGACTAGCGGGGCCAATGAGCAGTTCTTC.

V and J are TRBV27 and TRBJ2-1, with 13 bases that match TRBD2. Trimming removed 5 bases from V and 6 bases from J; junction bases left unmatched: 4. Germline V gives CDR1 MNHEY, CDR2 SMNVEV (reference sequence). CDR3 size: 15 residues. CDR3: CASSPGLAGVNEQFF. CDR3 coding DNA: TGTGCCAGCAGTCCCGGACTAGCGGGAGTCAATGAGCAGTTCTTC.

The chain uses TRBV19 and TRBJ2-3; 8 positions match TRBD1. CDR3 length: 16 amino acids. The V and J ends lost 5 bases and 5 bases, in that order; junction bases with no gene match: 12. Per germline, CDR1 LNHDA and CDR2 SQIVND (reference sequence). CDR3 residues: CASSDNPGQALDTQYF. The CDR3 DNA sequence: TGTGCCAGTAGTGATAACCCGGGACAGGCCTTAGATACGCAGTATTTT.

J is TRBJ2-2 and V is TRBV11-1, with 10 bases lining up with TRBD1. Germline-derived CDR1 and CDR2 are SGHAT and FQDESV (reference sequence). The CDR3 spans 15 residues. The V and J ends lost 3 bases and 7 bases, in that order; junction bases with no gene match: 5. The CDR3, as DNA: TGTGCCAGCAGCTTTATCGGGACAGGGGTCGGGGAGCTGTTTTTT. Residues: CASSFIGTGVGELFF.

The V and J genes are TRBV27 and TRBJ2-7; D not resolved. Deletions cut 7 bases from V and 1 base from J, with 11 bases between. This CDR3 contains 13 residues. CDR1 and CDR2 (germline): MNHEY, SMNVEV (reference sequence). The CDR3 DNA is TGTGCCAGCACCCCGCGAGGTTCCTACGAGCAGTACTTC. Its translation is CASTPRGSYEQYF.

This clone turned up a few times. V usage is TRBV4-1 and J usage is TRBJ2-7; D perhaps matches TRBD2 (5 bases). The V gene lost 1 base and the J gene lost 3 bases, with 7 bases spanning the gap. The CDR3 totals 13 residues. Per germline, CDR1 MGHRA and CDR2 YSYEKL. The CDR3 region has the DNA TGCGCCAGCAGCCAAGTTCGGGGCTACGAGCAGTACTTC. It is translated as CASSQVRGYEQYF.

This chain uses TRBV7-6 with TRBJ2-1; 16 bases line up with TRBD2. The CDR3 contains 21 residues. V was pared by 3 bases and J by 8 bases, with 19 bases of the junction left unmatched. The V gene's germline CDR1 is SGHVS and CDR2 FNYEAQ. CDR3 amino acids: CASSFYAGTSGRGGVTDEQFF. The DNA for the CDR3 is TGTGCCAGCAGCTTTTACGCCGGGACTAGCGGGAGGGGTGGGGTTACGGATGAGCAGTTCTTC. Based on the CDR3 plus reference TRBV7-6 and TRBJ2-1, the full variable domain is GAGVSQSPRYKVTKRGQDVALRCDPISGHVSLYWYRQALGQGPEFLTYFNYEAQQDKSGLPNDRFSAERPEGSISTLTIQRTEQRDSAMYRCASSFYAGTSGRGGVTDEQFFGPGTRLTVL.

The chain carries TRBV10-1 and TRBJ1-1, with TRBD1 matching 7 bases. The V and J ends lost 6 bases and 5 bases, in that order; junction bases with no gene match: 9. This CDR3 is 14 amino acids long. CDR1 WNHNN and CDR2 SYGVQD come from the germline V gene (reference sequence). The CDR3 DNA is TGCGCCAGCAGCCATGACAGGGAGGTGACTGAAGCTTTCTTT. Translating gives CASSHDREVTEAFF.

This chain's CDR3 is CASSLPPGTNEKLFF. In DNA, the CDR3 is TGTGCCAGCAGCTTGCCCCCAGGTACTAATGAAAAACTGTTTTTT. The rearrangement links TRBV5-5 to TRBJ1-4; D unresolved. Trimming removed 1 base at V and 2 bases at J, with 9 bases between. CDR1 SGHKS and CDR2 YYEKEE come from the germline V gene (reference sequence). This CDR3 region has 15 residues.

This chain joins TRBV6-2 or TRBV6-3 and TRBJ1-5; no clear D gene. This CDR3 spans 15 amino acids. Trimming pared 2 bases from V and 2 bases from J, leaving 10 bases between. Germline CDR1 MNHEY, CDR2 SVGEGT. CDR3 sequence reads: CASSYGRIGNQPQHF. The CDR3 nucleotides are TGTGCCAGCAGTTACGGCAGAATTGGCAATCAGCCCCAGCATTTT.

The chain links TRBV19 to TRBJ2-1; D possibly corresponds to TRBD1 (6 bases). The V end lost 5 bases, the J end lost 10 bases, and 9 bases lay between the germline ends. The length of the CDR3 is 11 residues. Per germline, CDR1 LNHDA and CDR2 SQIVND (reference sequence). CDR3: CASSQGPEQFF. The CDR3 nucleotides read TGTGCCAGTAGTCAGGGGCCAGAGCAGTTCTTC.

This chain links TRBV5-6 with TRBJ2-2, with no clear D. Germline CDR1 and CDR2: SGHDT and YYEEEE. This CDR3 has 17 amino acids. V lost 3 bases and J 0 bases, leaving 15 bases between the germline ends. For the CDR3, the DNA is TGTGCCAGCAGCTACCCTGTTGCTAGACCGAACACCGGGGAGCTGTTTTTT. This translates into CASSYPVARPNTGELFF.

The V gene is TRBV5-1, the J gene TRBJ2-2; no reliable D call. The CDR3 extends over 14 amino acids. Trimming took off 0 bases at V and 6 bases at J, with 9 bases between the two ends. Germline assignment: CDR1 SGHRS and CDR2 YFSETQ. Here the CDR3 DNA reads TGCGCCAGCAGCTTGGGCCACATCCCCGGGGAGCTGTTTTTT. As protein: CASSLGHIPGELFF.

This clone showed up just once. The chain links TRBV5-1 to TRBJ1-5; D call uncertain. This CDR3 has 13 amino acids. V was trimmed by 2 bases and J by 1 base, leaving 4 bases between them. Per the germline V gene, CDR1 is SGHRS and CDR2 is YFSETQ. The CDR3 DNA reads TGCGCCAGCAGCTTACAAAGCAATCAGCCCCAGCATTTT. Translating gives CASSLQSNQPQHF.

This chain connects TRBV11-3 to TRBJ2-7, with TRBD2 matching 9 bases. This CDR3 is built from 18 residues. V lost 0 bases, J lost 3 bases, and 12 bases stayed unmatched. Germline CDR1 and CDR2: SGHNT and YENEEA. In DNA form, the CDR3 reads TGTGCCAGCAGCTTAGATCCCTTTGAAGCGGGAGGATACTACGAGCAGTACTTC. This translates into CASSLDPFEAGGYYEQYF. Filled out from reference TRBV11-3 and TRBJ2-7, the complete variable domain reads EAGVVQSPRYKIIEKKQPVAFWCNPISGHNTLYWYLQNLGQGPELLIRYENEEAVDDSQLPKDRFSAERLKGVDSTLKIQPAELGDSAVYLCASSLDPFEAGGYYEQYFGPGTRLTVT.

The genes are TRBV9 and TRBJ1-2, with a weak D call TRBD1 (5 bases). The CDR3 is 15 residues long. The V end was cut by 4 bases, the J end by 3 bases, with 16 bases between. Germline V lookup: CDR1 SGDLS, CDR2 YYNGEE. CDR3 nucleotides: TGTGCCAGCAGCCCCCCGGGGGTTTCTTACTATGGCTACACCTTC. Its protein product is CASSPPGVSYYGYTF.

The rearrangement uses TRBV6-5 and TRBJ2-2; a possible D gene is TRBD2 (6 bases). The CDR3 consists of 14 residues. V lost 11 bases and J lost 0, with 13 bases in between. Germline CDR1 is MNHEY and CDR2 is SVGAGI. CDR3 coding DNA: TGTGCCGTACGGGGGATCCCGAACACCGGGGAGCTGTTTTTT. Translating it yields CAVRGIPNTGELFF.

This clone was observed once. The sample carries other DNA sequences with the same CDR3. The chain links TRBV10-3 to TRBJ1-5; 8 positions match TRBD1. The CDR3 consists of 16 residues. Unmatched junction bases numbered 1, after V lost 0 bases and J lost 0 bases. The germline gives CDR1 ENHRY, CDR2 SYGVKD. The CDR3 spells CAISESGQGSNQPQHF. The CDR3 DNA reads as TGTGCCATCAGTGAGTCAGGACAGGGTAGCAATCAGCCCCAGCATTTT.

The rearrangement uses TRBV6-5 and TRBJ2-2; 8 nucleotides align to TRBD2. There are 16 residues in the CDR3. Germline CDR1 reads MNHEY; CDR2 reads SVGAGI. Trimming removed 2 bases from V and 7 bases from J; junction bases left unmatched: 9. The CDR3 protein is CASSYAGTRGGGELFF. CDR3 DNA: TGTGCCAGCAGTTACGCCGGGACTAGAGGGGGCGGGGAGCTGTTTTTT.

This sequence joins TRBV28 and TRBJ2-1; TRBD1 aligns across 9 bases. In germline, CDR1 is MDHEN, CDR2 SYDVKM. The CDR3 is made up of 16 amino acids. V was clipped by 4 bases and J by 6 bases; unmatched bases: 10. The CDR3 loop is CASSSSGTGYLNEQFF. In DNA form, the CDR3 reads TGTGCCAGCAGTTCTTCCGGGACAGGGTACCTCAATGAGCAGTTCTTC. The whole variable domain, remainder taken from reference TRBV28 and TRBJ2-1, is DVKVTQSSRYLVKRTGEKVFLECVQDMDHENMFWYRQDPGLGLRLIYFSYDVKMKEKGDIPEGYSVSREKKERFSLILESASTNQTSMYLCASSSSGTGYLNEQFFGPGTRLTVL.